The next 23 T cell receptor beta chains were all read from a single sample in a study of cytomegalovirus exposure and HLA in healthy donors. This PCR relied on a set of 60 Vbeta primers and 13 Jbeta primers. The assay was immunoSEQ multiplex PCR, and TCRdb's table has in-frame clones only and misses some. The sample yields 120,000 or so clones, more than 80% seen once. Sequencing was carried out using PBMCs. These receptors all come from a man aged 40-49 years in good health and CMV-seronegative.

The V call is TRBV6-5, the J call TRBJ1-2; D uncertain. The CDR3 length is 15 residues. V dropped 6 bases and J dropped 7 bases, with 21 bases sitting between them. Germline V gives CDR1 MNHEY, CDR2 SVGAGI. This chain's CDR3 is CASSIKGLAAVGYTF. In nucleotides, the CDR3 is TGTGCCAGCAGCATTAAGGGCTTAGCGGCCGTTGGCTACACCTTC.

CDR3 in DNA: TGTGCCACCAGCAGAGATGGACAGGGGAATGAAAAACTGTTTTTT. Translated: CATSRDGQGNEKLFF. This sequence joins TRBV15 and TRBJ1-4; 9 bases match TRBD1. The germline gives CDR1 LNHNV, CDR2 YYDKDF (reference sequence). J lost 5 bases, V lost 0 bases, and 1 base had no gene match. This CDR3 contains 15 residues.

This chain uses TRBV6-5 with TRBJ1-2, with D possibly TRBD1 on 6 matching bases. This CDR3 is built from 12 residues. The V end lost 6 bases, the J end lost 4 bases, and 9 bases lay between the germline ends. Germline V lookup: CDR1 MNHEY, CDR2 SVGAGI. The CDR3 DNA follows: TGTGCCAGCAGGGACAGCGTCTATGGCTACACCTTC. This translates into CASRDSVYGYTF.

The CDR3 loop reads CASSFVAEGWGGQPQHF. The CDR3 coding sequence is TGTGCCAGCAGTTTTGTAGCGGAGGGTTGGGGGGGTCAGCCCCAGCATTTT. The rearrangement uses TRBV28 and TRBJ1-5, with D maybe TRBD1 (5 bases). With 3 bases removed from V and 6 bases from J, the gap between germline ends came to 21 bases. Germline loops: CDR1 MDHEN, CDR2 SYDVKM. The CDR3 runs 17 residues.

This chain connects TRBV30 to TRBJ1-4; 9 bases align to TRBD1. The CDR3 has 13 residues. The V gene's germline CDR1 is GTSNPN and CDR2 SVGIG (reference sequence). Losses at the gene ends were 7 bases for V and 8 bases for J; bases not matched to a gene: 8. DNA of the CDR3: TGTGCCTACGACCGGGGACAGGGAGAAAAACTGTTTTTT. Its translation is CAYDRGQGEKLFF.

For this clone: Germline and junction disagree at one end, which may indicate a read error. The chain employs TRBV5-1 and TRBJ2-6, with D possibly TRBD1 on 5 matching bases. Germline-derived CDR1 and CDR2 are SGHRS and YFSETQ. The CDR3 is made up of 13 amino acids. The CDR3 DNA reads TGCGCCAGCACCCTCTCTGGGGCCAACGGCCTGACTTTC. It translates to CASTLSGANGLTF.

This clone was seen just once. CDR3 protein: CASSQDPQGATDTQYF. DNA of the CDR3: TGCGCCAGCAGCCAAGATCCTCAGGGGGCGACAGATACGCAGTATTTT. This sequence joins TRBV4-3 and TRBJ2-3; TRBD1 aligns across 8 bases. This CDR3 contains 16 residues. Trimming removed 0 bases from V and 3 bases from J; junction bases left unmatched: 5. Germline V gene lookup returns CDR1 LGHNA and CDR2 YSLEER.

This clone was found once. The rearrangement joins TRBV6-5 to TRBJ2-7; D might be TRBD1 (5 bases). Germline V gives CDR1 MNHEY, CDR2 SVGAGI. This CDR3 has 14 amino acids. Trimming stripped 3 bases from V and 5 bases from J, with 14 bases between. The CDR3, as DNA: TGTGCCAGCAGTTATGGTCAGGGTTGGGACGAGCAGTACTTC. It encodes CASSYGQGWDEQYF.

V gene TRBV19 combines with J gene TRBJ2-2, with 7 nucleotides matching TRBD2. J lost 1 base, V lost 3 bases, and 2 bases had no gene match. Germline values: CDR1 LNHDA, CDR2 SQIVND (reference sequence). The length of the CDR3 is 15 residues. For the CDR3, the DNA is TGTGCCAGTAGTATCCAGCGGGAGAACACCGGGGAGCTGTTTTTT. This encodes CASSIQRENTGELFF. Supplemented by reference TRBV19 and TRBJ2-2, the full variable domain reads DGGITQSPKYLFRKEGQNVTLSCEQNLNHDAMYWYRQDPGQGLRLIYYSQIVNDFQKGDIAEGYSVSREKKESFPLTVTSAQKNPTAFYLCASSIQRENTGELFFGEGSRLTVL.

Here the CDR3 reads CASSLQSPNPDTQYF. For the CDR3, the DNA is TGCGCCAGCAGCTTGCAGTCGCCAAATCCAGATACGCAGTATTTT. The rearrangement joins TRBV5-1 to TRBJ2-3; D ambiguous. CDR1 is SGHRS, CDR2 YFSETQ, per germline. The V end was cut by 1 base, the J end by 4 bases, with 13 bases between. The CDR3 has 15 residues.

CDR3 nucleotide sequence: TGCGCCAGCAGCATCTCCACAGATACGCAGTATTTT. As protein: CASSISTDTQYF. The chain couples TRBV5-1 to TRBJ2-3; D call uncertain. Trimming pared 4 bases from V and 2 bases from J, leaving 5 bases between. CDR3 length: 12 amino acids. Germline V CDR1 and CDR2: SGHRS, YFSETQ.

The rearrangement links TRBV7-3 to TRBJ2-1; 9 bases are a match to TRBD2. Germline CDR1 reads SGHTA; CDR2 reads FQGTGA. The V segment lost 5 bases and the J segment 7 bases; nucleotides outside the gene matches: 9. The CDR3 loop spans 15 amino acids. The CDR3 region has the DNA TGTGCCAGCAGCCCAGTAGCGGGAGAGGGTAATGAGCAGTTCTTC. Translation gives CASSPVAGEGNEQFF.

This clone was detected a few times. The chain has TRBV30 and TRBJ2-3, with D tentatively TRBD2 (6 bases). There are 13 residues in the CDR3. Germline-derived CDR1 and CDR2 are GTSNPN and SVGIG (reference sequence). V was pared by 0 bases and J by 4 bases, with 8 bases between. The CDR3 loop reads CAWSVWGADTQYF. Written as DNA, the CDR3 is TGTGCCTGGAGTGTATGGGGGGCAGATACGCAGTATTTT.

The chain couples TRBV14 to TRBJ2-3; 12 positions match TRBD1. Trimming took 3 bases from V and 4 from J; bases not matched to a gene: 5. In germline, CDR1 is SGHDN, CDR2 FVKESK. The CDR3 has 16 amino acids. CDR3 nucleotides: TGTGCCAGCAGCCATGGGACAGGGGGCGTTTCAGATACGCAGTATTTT. It codes for CASSHGTGGVSDTQYF.

This clone was picked up a small number of times. The chain couples TRBV5-1 to TRBJ2-7, with TRBD1 identical over 7 bases. Germline assignment: CDR1 SGHRS and CDR2 YFSETQ. The CDR3 has 14 amino acids. The V segment lost 4 bases and the J segment 2 bases; nucleotides outside the gene matches: 6. The CDR3 DNA follows: TGCGCCAGCAGCCCCGACAGGGCCCCCTACGAGCAGTACTTC. Its translation is CASSPDRAPYEQYF.

The CDR3: CASSSGTSGSTGELFF. The DNA of the CDR3 is TGTGCCAGCAGCTCCGGGACTAGCGGGAGTACCGGGGAGCTGTTTTTT. This rearrangement joins TRBV27 to TRBJ2-2; 14 bases map to TRBD2. The CDR3 has 16 amino acids. V shed 6 bases and J 5 bases; nucleotides not matched to a gene: 5. Per the germline V gene, CDR1 is MNHEY and CDR2 is SMNVEV (reference sequence).

The V and J genes are TRBV27 and TRBJ2-7, with 9 bases fitting TRBD2. J gave up 0 bases and V 5 bases, and 11 bases lay outside the gene matches. Germline CDR1 is MNHEY and CDR2 is SMNVEV (reference sequence). This CDR3 spans 17 amino acids. CDR3 in DNA: TGTGCCAGCAGTCCGACATGGACTAGCGTGGACTCCTACGAGCAGTACTTC. Protein sequence: CASSPTWTSVDSYEQYF.

The genes are TRBV5-1 and TRBJ2-5; no clear D gene. The CDR3 sequence is 13 residues long. Germline V gives CDR1 SGHRS, CDR2 YFSETQ. V was clipped by 3 bases and J by 2 bases, with 8 bases between them. CDR3: CASSSTNQETQYF. The DNA for the CDR3 is TGCGCCAGCAGCTCTACCAATCAAGAGACCCAGTACTTC.

The chain carries TRBV19 and TRBJ2-7; 11 positions agree with TRBD2. Germline V gene data show CDR1 as LNHDA and CDR2 as SQIVND (reference sequence). V was pared by 3 bases and J by 3 bases, with 10 bases of the junction left unmatched. The CDR3 consists of 17 residues. CDR3 sequence reads: CASSMDRTSGGHYEQYF. In nucleotides, the CDR3 is TGTGCCAGTAGTATGGACCGCACTAGCGGGGGCCACTACGAGCAGTACTTC. Filled out from reference TRBV19 and TRBJ2-7, the complete variable domain reads DGGITQSPKYLFRKEGQNVTLSCEQNLNHDAMYWYRQDPGQGLRLIYYSQIVNDFQKGDIAEGYSVSREKKESFPLTVTSAQKNPTAFYLCASSMDRTSGGHYEQYFGPGTRLTVT.

The chain employs TRBV30 and TRBJ2-3, with TRBD1 matching 9 bases. The CDR3 loop spans 14 amino acids. Germline lookup yields CDR1 GTSNPN and CDR2 SVGIG (reference sequence). J gave up 4 bases and V 5 bases, and 7 bases lay outside the gene matches. CDR3 coding DNA: TGTGCCTGGGGCGGGACAGGGAGGGCAGATACGCAGTATTTT. Its protein is CAWGGTGRADTQYF.

This clone was counted once. The chain recombines TRBV2 with TRBJ2-2; tentatively, D is TRBD2 (6 bases). Germline V lookup: CDR1 SNHLY, CDR2 FYNNEI. CDR3 size: 13 residues. V was shortened by 7 bases and J by 7 bases, with 13 bases between the two germline ends. CDR3 nucleotide sequence: TGTGCCAGCACCCGGGAGTGGGGCGGGGAGCTGTTTTTT. It yields the protein CASTREWGGELFF.

V gene TRBV2 combines with J gene TRBJ1-6; D not resolved. CDR1 is SNHLY, CDR2 FYNNEI, per germline. The CDR3 is 13 amino acids. V lost 7 bases and J lost 10, with 14 bases in between. CDR3 in amino acids: CASIGVSGSPLHF. The DNA of the CDR3 is TGTGCCAGCATTGGGGTGTCGGGGTCACCCCTCCACTTT.

J is TRBJ2-4 and V is TRBV30, with 7 bases aligning to TRBD1. Looked up from germline, CDR1 is GTSNPN and CDR2 is SVGIG (reference sequence). Trimming removed 3 bases from V and 16 bases from J; junction bases left unmatched: 21. The CDR3 loop spans 15 amino acids. The CDR3 region is CAWREPGTASFFRYF. DNA of the CDR3: TGTGCCTGGAGGGAGCCCGGGACAGCTAGTTTCTTTCGTTACTTC.